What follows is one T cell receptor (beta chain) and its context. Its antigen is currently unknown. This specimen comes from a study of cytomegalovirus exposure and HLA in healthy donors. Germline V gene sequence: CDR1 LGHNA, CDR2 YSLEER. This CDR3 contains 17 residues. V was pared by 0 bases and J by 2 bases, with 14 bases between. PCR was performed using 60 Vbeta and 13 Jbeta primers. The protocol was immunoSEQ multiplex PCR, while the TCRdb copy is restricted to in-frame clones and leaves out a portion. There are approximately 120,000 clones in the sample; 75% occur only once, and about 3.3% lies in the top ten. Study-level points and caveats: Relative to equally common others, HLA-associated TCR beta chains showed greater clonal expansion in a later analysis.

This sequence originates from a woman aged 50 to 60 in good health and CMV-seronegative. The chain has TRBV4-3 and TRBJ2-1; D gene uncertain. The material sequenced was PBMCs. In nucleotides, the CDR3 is TGCGCCAGCAGCCAAGATTCCCTCGCGGAGACCTACAATGAGCAGTTCTTC. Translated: CASSQDSLAETYNEQFF.